The clone carrying this TCR beta chain was observed at least ten times. The data originate from a study of early T cells in non-severe SARS-CoV-2 infection. TCRdb re-derived calls from the 5' RACE reads in MiXCR, one entry per CDR3 protein. The profile shows tens of thousands of distinct CDR3 sequences, about 12% of them singletons. Germline values: CDR1 ENHRY, CDR2 SYGVKD. V lost 7 bases, J lost 3 bases, and 7 bases lay in between. CDR3 length equals 12 residues. V is TRBV10-3 and J is TRBJ2-1; D gene ambiguous. The specimen sequenced was whole blood. This receptor was obtained from an adult who was a healthcare worker with PCR-confirmed SARS-CoV-2 infection or an uninfected control (not recorded which). CDR3 in amino acids: CAIKGSYNEQFF. CDR3 bases: TGTGCCATCAAGGGCAGCTACAATGAGCAGTTCTTC.